The present entry profiles one T cell receptor beta chain with its context. It lacks a known antigen. Coverage ceases 3 residues before the CDR3 finishes, and the germline J gene fills in the end. CVID was diagnosed by standard criteria: serum IgG, IgA and/or IgM reduced below normal range, plus specific antibody deficiency. There were 44 subjects in the CVID group (roughly 30 male and roughly 15 female), ranging in age from about 9 to 65 years, with a mean age of about 42. Most CVID patients and most healthy controls were of Caucasian heritage. All CVID subjects had received replacement immunoglobulin therapy for at least one year at the time of study participation. At blood collection, none of the CVID subjects was ill or on immunomodulatory or immunosuppressive medication. Heparinized peripheral whole blood samples of roughly 5 to 8.5 ml were collected from each donor. Genomic DNA from adults with common variable immune deficiency (CVID) and from healthy adult controls was used for sequencing of TCRbeta CDR3 repertoires. Diluted blood was density-centrifuged over Hypaque 1077 or Ficoll-Paque to isolate peripheral blood mononuclear cells. Genomic DNA was extracted from unsorted mononuclear cells by Qiagen column purification or by a centrifugation-based method.

At the junction V is shortened by 2 bases and J by 7 bases, with 11 bases in between. Counted from cysteine to phenylalanine, this CDR3 has 13 amino acids. The 30 bases shown cover part of the CDR3, and their frame starts at base 1. In the germline V gene, CDR1 corresponds to SGHTA and CDR2 to FQGNSA. This sample was taken from a study of T cell clonality in common variable immunodeficiency (dated by TCRdb to 2015 to 2017). Overall study outcomes, separate from this receptor: Increased TCRbeta clonality was found in CVID subjects compared with healthy controls (t-test p = 0.018), with the increase being most characteristic of about a third of subjects. CVID TCRbeta sequences were reported to have fewer deletions and N-nucleotide insertions and to lack highly modified clones with 13 or more V deletions. The authors noted that sequencing repertoires of T cell subpopulations would be needed to clarify what caused the increased clonality in CVID. Fewer TCRbeta clones were shared among CVID subjects than among healthy controls (p < 0.0001). Although equal DNA input was used, an average of about 81,820 unique sequences per sample was obtained for controls, compared with approximately 30,000 for CVID samples. Correlations of repertoire features with clinical complications were constrained by heterogeneity among patients within the CVID cohort.

CVID samples and control samples contributed equivalent amounts of genomic DNA as sequencing input. For every sample, a 60 bp segment covering the rearranged TCRbeta CDR3 region was amplified and then sequenced. TCRbeta amplification used the immunoSEQ assay, a bias-corrected multiplex PCR with high-throughput sequencing. Turning to the authors' computational methods: Each unique nucleotide sequence was treated as a clone and annotated with V, D and J genes, copy number and frequency. Sequences were labeled productive if in frame, and non-productive if out of frame or containing stop codons. Clonality was calculated from Shannon's entropy as previously described. Mean CDR3 Kyte-Doolittle hydropathy was derived from the predicted amino acid sequences of productive clones. The R hclust function was used to hierarchically cluster scaled V gene usage with Manhattan distance and complete linkage. Clone sharing by CDR3 amino acid sequence was assessed by resampling 12 repertoires per group over 100 rounds. The repertoires were searched for approximately 70 published EBV-specific TCRbeta sequences and 245 published CMV-specific TCRbeta sequences. A couple of CVID samples that yielded fewer than 10,000 sequences were excluded from the analysis, so 35 to 50 CVID repertoires were retained. TCRdb took over this immuneACCESS table, retaining in-frame rearrangements with V and J assigned. Such tables are incomplete; in checked studies, under half of the missing clones stem from an unresolved V gene, and the remainder is unexplained. V and J calls and clone size come straight from that table; D and trimming were deduced from the DNA. The sample records about 16,000 clones, none occurring a single time. In total, the top ten clones hold 13% to 15% of the sample.

This chain is built from TRBV7-2 and TRBJ1-1, with the D gene not confidently named. The sequenced sample consisted of peripheral blood mononuclear cells. The TCR originated in a human donor with common variable immunodeficiency. The DNA read from the CDR3 is TGTGCCAGCAGCTTATTAACAGAAGGTGAA. This is translated as CASSLLTEGE. From start to end, the CDR3 is CASSLLTEGEAFF.